The following is a T cell receptor (beta chain) sequence with its context. Its specificity is not known. The sample comes from a study of radiotherapy plus CTLA-4 blockade in lung cancer. The overall study: Objective response rate was 15% to 20%; disease control rate, 25% to 35%.

Produced via immunoSEQ multiplex PCR; TCRdb's table is partial and in-frame only. The sample contains about 97,000 clones, about four fifths of which appear only once. The CDR3 loop spans 14 amino acids. V lost 5 bases to trimming and J lost 2 bases, with 12 bases between them. The germline V gene has CDR1 SEHNR and CDR2 FQNEAQ (reference sequence). Points from the study as a whole: Among blood TCR repertoires after radiotherapy plus ipilimumab, tumor-derived clones expanded. Early blood T cell clone dynamics, with interferon-beta, were reported to best predict response.

People whose metastatic non-small-cell lung cancer was chemo-refractory got focal radiation along with CTLA-4 blockade by ipilimumab. Sequencing used peripheral blood, obtained from a patient treated with radiotherapy plus ipilimumab. This TCR was sampled from a human donor with non-small cell lung cancer who had a partial response to radiotherapy plus ipilimumab. Some clones in this sample may be carry-over from other donors' samples. The J gene is TRBJ1-2, the V gene TRBV7-9; no firm D call. CDR3 amino acids: CASSPQVANYGYTF. CDR3 sequence (DNA): TGTGCCAGCAGCCCCCAGGTAGCGAACTATGGCTACACCTTC.